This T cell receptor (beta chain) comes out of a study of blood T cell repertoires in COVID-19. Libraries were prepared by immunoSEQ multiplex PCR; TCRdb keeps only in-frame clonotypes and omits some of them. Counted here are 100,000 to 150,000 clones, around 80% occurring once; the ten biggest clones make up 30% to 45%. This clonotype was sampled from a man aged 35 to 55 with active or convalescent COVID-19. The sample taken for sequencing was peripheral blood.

The CDR3 loop is CASYPGYTF. The CDR3 coding sequence is TGTGCCTCTTACCCGGGATACACCTTC. V and J are TRBV30 and TRBJ1-2; D gene unclear. The CDR3 extends over 9 amino acids. From germline, CDR1 is GTSNPN and CDR2 SVGIG (reference sequence). V lost 7 bases to trimming and J lost 11 bases, with 11 bases between them.